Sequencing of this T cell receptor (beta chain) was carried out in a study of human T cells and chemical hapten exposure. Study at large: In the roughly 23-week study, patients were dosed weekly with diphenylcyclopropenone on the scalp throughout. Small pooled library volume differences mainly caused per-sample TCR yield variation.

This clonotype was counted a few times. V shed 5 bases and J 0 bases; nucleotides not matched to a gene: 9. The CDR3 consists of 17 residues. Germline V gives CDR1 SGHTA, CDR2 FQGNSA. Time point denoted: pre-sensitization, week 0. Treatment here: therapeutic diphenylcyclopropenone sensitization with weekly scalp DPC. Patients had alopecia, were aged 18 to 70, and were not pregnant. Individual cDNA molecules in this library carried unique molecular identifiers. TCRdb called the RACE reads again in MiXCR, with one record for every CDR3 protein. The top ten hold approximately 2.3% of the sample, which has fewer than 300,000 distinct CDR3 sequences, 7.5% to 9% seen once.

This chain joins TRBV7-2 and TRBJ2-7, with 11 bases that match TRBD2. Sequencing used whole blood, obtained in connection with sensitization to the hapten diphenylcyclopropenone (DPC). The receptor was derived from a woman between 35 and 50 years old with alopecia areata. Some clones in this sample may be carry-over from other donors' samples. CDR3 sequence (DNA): TGTGCCAGCAGCCTGAGGACTAGCGGGTTAAGCTCCTACGAGCAGTACTTC. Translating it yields CASSLRTSGLSSYEQYF.